This is a list of T cell receptor beta chains from one sample in a study of T cell responses to AZD1222 COVID-19 vaccine. Assay: immunoSEQ multiplex PCR; the TCRdb copy retains only in-frame clones and omits some. The sample lists 95,000 to 150,000 clones, roughly 88% occurring once. Source: peripheral blood, taken on day 0 of AZD1222 vaccination. The receptors originated from an adult in good health. CDR3s include the opening cysteine and the closing phenylalanine or tryptophan. D genes are given only for firm matches. Clone size appears in some rows only: once, few, many, or a class for an expanded clone.

TGCGCCAGCAGCCATGGGTTTATACGGGACAGGGGTGCCAAAAACATTCAGTACTTC,CASSHGFIRDRGAKNIQYF,TRBJ2-4,TRBV4-1,19,.,TRBD1
TGTGCCATCTCGAGGACCAGGACTAATGAAAAACTGTTTTTT,CAISRTRTNEKLFF,TRBJ1-4,TRBV28,14,few,.
TGCGCCAGCAGCCAAACGACAGGGTCTAACTATGGCTACACCTTC,CASSQTTGSNYGYTF,TRBJ1-2,TRBV4-1,15,.,TRBD1
TGTGCCAGCAGCTTGGGGTCTCCCAAAGAGACCCAGTACTTC,CASSLGSPKETQYF,TRBJ2-5,TRBV11-2,14,.,.
TGCAGCGCAAGTCTCGGGGACACCGGGGAGCTGTTTTTT,CSASLGDTGELFF,TRBJ2-2,TRBV29-1,13,few,.
TGTGCCAGCAGTGGTACAGGATTCTCTGGAAACACCATATATTTT,CASSGTGFSGNTIYF,TRBJ1-3,TRBV2,15,.,.
TGTGCCAGCACCCCAGACGGAGCATACCACTACGAGCAGTACTTC,CASTPDGAYHYEQYF,TRBJ2-7,TRBV11-2,15,.,.
TGTGCCAGCAGCTTAGGGCTAGCGGGGGGCTTACCCTCAGATACGCAGTATTTT,CASSLGLAGGLPSDTQYF,TRBJ2-3,TRBV7-3,18,.,TRBD2
TGTGCCAGCAGCCTCGGACAGGGTCTCTCTGGGGCCAACGTCCTGACTTTC,CASSLGQGLSGANVLTF,TRBJ2-6,TRBV9,17,.,TRBD1
TGCAGTGCTAGTATTCGCAACACCGGGGAGCTGTTTTTT,CSASIRNTGELFF,TRBJ2-2,TRBV20-1,13,.,.